These 11 T cell receptor beta chains were sequenced from one sample in a study of control samples from healthy donors and cancer patients. TCRdb's copy holds only in-frame clones and misses some; the assay was immunoSEQ multiplex PCR. The table has roughly 130,000 clones, approximately 89% seen once. Material for sequencing was blood. Receptor source: a man aged 18-30 years in good health.

The chain uses TRBV24-1 and TRBJ2-1, with a possible D match to TRBD1 (5 bases). The length of the CDR3 is 14 residues. Germline CDR1 and CDR2: KGHDR and SFDVKD. The germline V and J ends were trimmed by 1 base and 10 bases, with 13 bases remaining between them. CDR3 loop: CATSDFREEAEQFF. The CDR3 DNA follows: TGTGCCACCAGTGATTTCAGGGAAGAGGCGGAGCAGTTCTTC.

V gene TRBV15 combines with J gene TRBJ1-2; D is possibly TRBD1 (5 bases). Germline V gene lookup returns CDR1 LNHNV and CDR2 YYDKDF (reference sequence). V lost 3 bases, J lost 3 bases, and 11 bases lay in between. The CDR3 totals 14 residues. As DNA, the CDR3 is TGTGCCACCAGCAGGGCCAGGGTCGACTATGGCTACACCTTC. Residues: CATSRARVDYGYTF. Full variable domain (rest looked up from reference TRBV15 and TRBJ1-2): DAMVIQNPRYQVTQFGKPVTLSCSQTLNHNVMYWYQQKSSQAPKLLFHYYDKDFNNEADTPDNFQSRRPNTSFCFLDIRSPGLGDTAMYLCATSRARVDYGYTFGSGTRLTVV.

This chain links TRBV6-4 with TRBJ2-3; 8 nucleotides agree with TRBD1. CDR1 is MRHNA and CDR2 is SNTAGT in the germline V gene. The junction had 10 bases not matched to a gene; V was cut back by 0 bases and J by 5 bases. This CDR3 is built from 17 residues. In DNA, the CDR3 is TGTGCCAGCAGTGACTCGGGGACAGGCGGTTTTAAAGATACGCAGTATTTT. Encoded protein: CASSDSGTGGFKDTQYF.

The rearrangement joins TRBV2 to TRBJ1-2; D is undetermined. Germline CDR1 SNHLY, CDR2 FYNNEI. Trimming cost V 0 bases and J 5 bases, with 16 bases left between them. CDR3 length: 16 amino acids. DNA of the CDR3: TGTGCCAGCAGTGAAGCGCTTCAAACCGAACATTATGGCTACACCTTC. It codes for CASSEALQTEHYGYTF.

The CDR3 spells CASSPRQADNSPLHF. The CDR3 bases are TGTGCCAGCTCACCAAGGCAGGCCGATAATTCACCCCTCCACTTT. The rearrangement joins TRBV18 to TRBJ1-6; the D is unclear. This CDR3 spans 15 amino acids. Germline CDR1 KGHSH, CDR2 LQKENI. V was cut by 2 bases and J by 5 bases, with 10 bases left in between.

The chain joins TRBV7-9 to TRBJ1-2, with 9 positions matching TRBD1. The trim removed 2 bases at V and 8 bases at J, leaving 9 bases unmatched. The CDR3 extends over 15 amino acids. From germline, CDR1 is SEHNR and CDR2 FQNEAQ (reference sequence). Here the CDR3 reads CASSLIVGTGSGYTF. The CDR3 DNA follows: TGTGCCAGCAGCTTAATTGTCGGGACAGGGAGCGGCTACACCTTC.

V gene TRBV7-2 combines with J gene TRBJ1-5; D call uncertain. Germline CDR1 is SGHTA and CDR2 is FQGNSA. The CDR3 contains 15 residues. With 4 bases removed from V and 3 bases from J, the gap between germline ends came to 13 bases. The CDR3 nucleotides read TGTGCCAGCAGCTCGCACGAGGGATTCAATCAGCCCCAGCATTTT. This gives the protein CASSSHEGFNQPQHF.

The chain carries TRBV5-6 and TRBJ2-7; D unclear. Trimming shortened V by 2 bases and J by 3 bases, and 18 bases separated the two germline ends. The CDR3 has 16 residues. Germline loops: CDR1 SGHDT, CDR2 YYEEEE. CDR3: CASSFYSGGSYYEQYF. As DNA, the CDR3 is TGTGCCAGCAGCTTTTATTCTGGCGGCAGTTACTACGAGCAGTACTTC.

The chain couples TRBV6-6 to TRBJ1-2; 10 bases fit TRBD1. With 6 bases clipped from V and 7 bases from J, the junction kept 11 bases outside the gene matches. CDR3 length: 15 residues. CDR1 is MNHNY and CDR2 is SVGAGI in the germline V gene (reference sequence). The CDR3 DNA is TGTGCCAGCAGCCCCCCGGACAGGGGGAATAGTGGCTACACCTTC. Encoded protein: CASSPPDRGNSGYTF.

This clone has just one count. J is TRBJ2-4 and V is TRBV5-1; D gene ambiguous. The CDR3 length is 10 residues. CDR1 SGHRS and CDR2 YFSETQ come from the germline V gene. V was trimmed by 5 bases and J by 10 bases, leaving 7 bases between them. CDR3 in DNA: TGCGCCAGCAGACCCCCGATTCAGTACTTC. Translation: CASRPPIQYF.

The chain joins TRBV18 to TRBJ1-1; D is uncertain. Trimming cost V 6 bases and J 0 bases, with 14 bases left between them. Germline V gene lookup returns CDR1 KGHSH and CDR2 LQKENI. There are 15 residues in the CDR3. CDR3 sequence (DNA): TGTGCCAGCTCCCCGTTCGGAGCCATGAACACTGAAGCTTTCTTT. It encodes CASSPFGAMNTEAFF.